This T cell receptor beta chain was recorded in a study of OX40 agonist ivuxolimab in advanced cancers. V was clipped by 2 bases and J by 8 bases, with 16 bases between them. CDR1 is SGHTA and CDR2 is FQGTGA in the germline V gene. The CDR3 consists of 15 residues. Using immunoSEQ multiplex PCR, the repertoire was profiled, and TCRdb retains in-frame clones only, with some absent. The sample holds 43,000 or so clones; around 85% are singletons and the top ten take more than 13%. A word on this clone: Its target is not known.

Regarding the study as a whole: CD8+ T cells showed, on average, more clonal expansion than CD4+ cells.

The chain carries TRBV7-3 and TRBJ2-1; maybe TRBD2 (6 bases). The sequence derives from an adult with an advanced solid tumor such as melanoma, head and neck, liver or kidney cancer. The source was CD4+ or CD8+ T cells sorted from blood, collected in a trial of the OX40 agonist ivuxolimab. The CDR3 DNA is TGTGCCAGCAGCTTAGCGGAGGGCCGGTTTGATGAGCAGTTCTTC. Residues: CASSLAEGRFDEQFF.